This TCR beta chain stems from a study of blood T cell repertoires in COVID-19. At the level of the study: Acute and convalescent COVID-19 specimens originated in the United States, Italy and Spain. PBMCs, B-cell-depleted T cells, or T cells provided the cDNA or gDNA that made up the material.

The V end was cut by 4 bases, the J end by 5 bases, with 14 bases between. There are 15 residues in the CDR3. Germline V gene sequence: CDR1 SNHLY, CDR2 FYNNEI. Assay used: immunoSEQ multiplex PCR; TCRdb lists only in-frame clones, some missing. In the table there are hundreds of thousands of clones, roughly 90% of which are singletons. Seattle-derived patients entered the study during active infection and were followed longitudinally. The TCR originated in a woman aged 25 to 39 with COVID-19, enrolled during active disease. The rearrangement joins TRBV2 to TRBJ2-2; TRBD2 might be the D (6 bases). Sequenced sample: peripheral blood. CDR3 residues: CASSGGPRGTGELFF. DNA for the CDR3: TGTGCCAGCAGTGGGGGCCCCCGGGGGACCGGGGAGCTGTTTTTT. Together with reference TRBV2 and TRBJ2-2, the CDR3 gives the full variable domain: EPEVTQTPSHQVTQMGQEVILRCVPISNHLYFYWYRQILGQKVEFLVSFYNNEISEKSEIFDDQFSVERPDGSNFTLKIRSTKLEDSAMYFCASSGGPRGTGELFFGEGSRLTVL.